Shown below are 27 T cell receptor beta chains from a single sample sequenced in a study of blood T cell repertoires in COVID-19. Generated by immunoSEQ multiplex PCR, the TCRdb table keeps only in-frame clones and is missing some. The table includes approximately 85,000 clones, roughly 85% detected once. Sequenced material: peripheral blood. The receptors here all came from a man aged 50-59 years with active or convalescent COVID-19.

The chain combines TRBV6-2 or TRBV6-3 with TRBJ2-1; 9 bases agree with TRBD2. V shed 3 bases and J 3 bases; nucleotides not matched to a gene: 12. The CDR3 spans 18 residues. CDR1 MNHEY and CDR2 SVGEGT come from the germline V gene. CDR3 in amino acids: CASSYPSVGGGGYNEQFF. The CDR3 DNA reads TGTGCCAGCAGTTATCCCTCCGTTGGCGGGGGGGGCTACAATGAGCAGTTCTTC.

The V call is TRBV6-5, the J call TRBJ1-1, with 7 bases lining up with TRBD1. CDR1 is MNHEY, CDR2 SVGAGI, per germline. V lost 4 bases to trimming and J lost 5 bases; unmatched junction nucleotides: 10. CDR3 length: 15 residues. CDR3 bases: TGTGCCAGCAGTTTTATACAGGGGTATAAAACTGAAGCTTTCTTT. Protein: CASSFIQGYKTEAFF.

V gene TRBV15 combines with J gene TRBJ2-2; maybe TRBD1 (6 bases). The germline V and J ends were trimmed by 3 bases and 2 bases, with 13 bases remaining between them. The CDR3 runs to 16 residues. Germline assignment: CDR1 LNHNV and CDR2 YYDKDF (reference sequence). The CDR3 spells CATSRVRTANTGELFF. CDR3 coding DNA: TGTGCCACCAGCAGGGTCCGGACAGCCAACACCGGGGAGCTGTTTTTT.

This chain joins TRBV5-4 and TRBJ2-3; the D is unclear. Germline-derived CDR1 and CDR2 are SGHNT and YYREEE (reference sequence). V was trimmed by 4 bases and J by 2 bases, leaving 8 bases between them. The CDR3 length is 13 residues. CDR3 nucleotides: TGTGCCAGCAGCGTCCACAACACAGATACGCAGTATTTT. Its translation: CASSVHNTDTQYF.

This rearrangement joins TRBV2 to TRBJ2-1; D perhaps matches TRBD2 (6 bases). This CDR3 contains 15 residues. The ends were cut back, 4 bases at V and 4 bases at J, with 14 bases in the middle. Germline V gene data show CDR1 as SNHLY and CDR2 as FYNNEI. CDR3 sequence reads: CASSGTSYTYNEQFF. CDR3 nucleotides: TGTGCCAGCAGTGGAACTAGCTATACTTACAATGAGCAGTTCTTC. The full variable domain, its missing parts supplied by reference TRBV2 and TRBJ2-1, is EPEVTQTPSHQVTQMGQEVILRCVPISNHLYFYWYRQILGQKVEFLVSFYNNEISEKSEIFDDQFSVERPDGSNFTLKIRSTKLEDSAMYFCASSGTSYTYNEQFFGPGTRLTVL.

The chain joins TRBV4-2 to TRBJ2-1; TRBD2 agrees at 12 bases. The trim removed 1 base at V and 4 bases at J, leaving 5 bases unmatched. The CDR3 extends over 17 amino acids. Germline V gene lookup returns CDR1 LGHNA and CDR2 YNFKEQ. Here the CDR3 DNA reads TGTGCCAGCAGCCAAGTATCTAGCGGGAGGGTTTACAATGAGCAGTTCTTC. This encodes CASSQVSSGRVYNEQFF.

The chain is built from TRBV6-4 and TRBJ1-5; 7 bases match TRBD1. This CDR3 region has 14 residues. With 0 bases clipped from V and 6 bases from J, the junction kept 2 bases outside the gene matches. Germline-derived CDR1 and CDR2 are MRHNA and SNTAGT. The DNA of the CDR3 is TGTGCCAGCAGTGACTCGACAGGGTGTCAGCCCCAGCATTTT. This encodes CASSDSTGCQPQHF.

This chain uses TRBV28 with TRBJ1-6, with 11 nucleotides matching TRBD1. The CDR3 has 15 amino acids. The J segment lost 10 bases and the V segment lost 6 bases, leaving 8 bases of the junction unmatched. Germline-derived CDR1 and CDR2 are MDHEN and SYDVKM. The CDR3 is CASSRRDRGKSPLHF. CDR3 DNA: TGTGCCAGCAGCCGCCGGGACAGGGGGAAATCACCCCTCCACTTT. Based on the CDR3 plus reference TRBV28 and TRBJ1-6, the full variable domain is DVKVTQSSRYLVKRTGEKVFLECVQDMDHENMFWYRQDPGLGLRLIYFSYDVKMKEKGDIPEGYSVSREKKERFSLILESASTNQTSMYLCASSRRDRGKSPLHFGNGTRLTVT.

The chain recombines TRBV5-1 with TRBJ2-4; D gene uncertain. The V gene lost 3 bases and the J gene lost 0 bases, with 13 bases spanning the gap. CDR1 and CDR2 (germline): SGHRS, YFSETQ. This CDR3 comprises 16 residues. The CDR3 spells CASSYDDTIAKNIQYF. The CDR3 region has the DNA TGCGCCAGCAGCTACGACGACACCATAGCCAAAAACATTCAGTACTTC. The whole variable domain, remainder taken from reference TRBV5-1 and TRBJ2-4, is KAGVTQTPRYLIKTRGQQVTLSCSPISGHRSVSWYQQTPGQGLQFLFEYFSETQRNKGNFPGRFSGRQFSNSRSEMNVSTLELGDSALYLCASSYDDTIAKNIQYFGAGTRLSVL.

The CDR3 protein is CASSEAGRVDGYTF. The CDR3 DNA follows: TGTGCCAGCAGTGAAGCGGGCAGGGTAGATGGCTACACCTTC. The chain combines TRBV6-1 with TRBJ1-2; maybe TRBD1 (5 bases). V gave up 0 bases and J gave up 6 bases, with 11 bases separating them. Germline V CDR1 and CDR2: MNHNS, SASEGT. The CDR3 contains 14 residues.

The chain links TRBV15 to TRBJ2-7; the match to TRBD2 covers 8 bases. The germline CDR1 and CDR2 sequences are LNHNV and YYDKDF (reference sequence). The trim removed 0 bases at V and 4 bases at J, leaving 8 bases unmatched. CDR3 length: 16 amino acids. The CDR3 DNA is TGTGCCACCAGCAGAGATCCTGGTGCTAGCGGGTACGAGCAGTACTTC. This translates into CATSRDPGASGYEQYF.

This chain links TRBV29-1 with TRBJ1-1, with TRBD1 matching over 7 bases. Trimming at V came to 7 bases and at J to 8 bases, leaving 4 bases not matched to a gene. The CDR3 loop spans 10 amino acids. Per the germline V gene, CDR1 is SQVTM and CDR2 is ANQGSEA. CDR3: CSGGTEEAFF. CDR3 sequence (DNA): TGCAGCGGTGGGACAGAGGAAGCTTTCTTT.

V usage is TRBV7-9 and J usage is TRBJ2-1; TRBD1 aligns across 9 bases. The V gene's germline CDR1 is SEHNR and CDR2 FQNEAQ (reference sequence). V lost 5 bases to trimming and J lost 9 bases; unmatched junction nucleotides: 11. This CDR3 has 15 amino acids. The CDR3 here is CASSPARTGDTEQFF. The CDR3 coding sequence is TGTGCCAGCAGCCCGGCAAGGACAGGGGATACTGAGCAGTTCTTC. Full variable domain (outside the CDR3, taken from reference TRBV7-9 and TRBJ2-1): DTGVSQNPRHKITKRGQNVTFRCDPISEHNRLYWYRQTLGQGPEFLTYFQNEAQLEKSRLLSDRFSAERPKGSFSTLEIQRTEQGDSAMYLCASSPARTGDTEQFFGPGTRLTVL.

This chain uses TRBV18 with TRBJ2-4; TRBD1 agrees at 9 bases. The CDR3 runs to 14 residues. Per germline, CDR1 KGHSH and CDR2 LQKENI. The V gene end was trimmed by 2 bases and the J gene end by 8 bases; junction bases not matched to a gene: 4. CDR3 nucleotide sequence: TGTGCCAGCTCACCAAGGACAGGGGCGGACATTCAGTACTTC. Translation gives CASSPRTGADIQYF.

V gene TRBV9 combines with J gene TRBJ2-7, with TRBD2 identical over 7 bases. This CDR3 has 14 residues. After removal of 0 bases from V and 6 bases from J, the junction contained 6 bases not matched to a gene. Germline V gene lookup returns CDR1 SGDLS and CDR2 YYNGEE. DNA for the CDR3: TGTGCCAGCAGCGTAGACGTATGGGGGGGCGAGCAGTACTTC. Protein product: CASSVDVWGGEQYF.

This clone was recorded a few times. This chain joins TRBV5-4 and TRBJ2-3, with D uncertain. The CDR3 contains 15 residues. V was clipped by 0 bases and J by 4 bases, with 12 bases between them. Germline V gene lookup returns CDR1 SGHNT and CDR2 YYREEE (reference sequence). The DNA of the CDR3 is TGTGCCAGCAGCTTGGGTTCAGCGAGAGCAGATACGCAGTATTTT. Protein product: CASSLGSARADTQYF.

The chain combines TRBV11-2 with TRBJ1-5, with 7 bases matching TRBD1. There are 16 residues in the CDR3. Germline V gene sequence: CDR1 SGHAT, CDR2 FQNNGV. The V gene end was trimmed by 6 bases and the J gene end by 4 bases; junction bases not matched to a gene: 12. The CDR3 protein is CASRPSSGTVNQPQHF. In DNA, the CDR3 is TGTGCCAGCAGACCGTCATCCGGGACAGTGAATCAGCCCCAGCATTTT.

The chain couples TRBV7-2 to TRBJ2-2, with D maybe TRBD1 (6 bases). Germline assignment: CDR1 SGHTA and CDR2 FQGNSA. The CDR3 consists of 15 residues. Trimming removed 4 bases at V and 0 bases at J, with 9 bases between. CDR3 amino acids: CASSSDSSNTGELFF. The CDR3 bases are TGTGCCAGCAGCTCGGACAGCTCGAACACCGGGGAGCTGTTTTTT. The entire variable domain, with the rest obtained from reference TRBV7-2 and TRBJ2-2, is as follows: GAGVSQSPSNKVTEKGKDVELRCDPISGHTALYWYRQSLGQGLEFLIYFQGNSAPDKSGLPSDRFSAERTGGSVSTLTIQRTQQEDSAVYLCASSSDSSNTGELFFGEGSRLTVL.

The chain couples TRBV5-1 to TRBJ1-3; TRBD1 might be the D (6 bases). Trimming pared 1 base from V and 0 bases from J, leaving 8 bases between. CDR3 length: 15 residues. The germline V gene encodes CDR1 SGHRS and CDR2 YFSETQ. CDR3 protein: CASSLQGTSGNTIYF. The CDR3 region has the DNA TGCGCCAGCAGCTTGCAGGGGACCTCTGGAAACACCATATATTTT.

This chain links TRBV6-6 with TRBJ2-2, with 15 nucleotides matching TRBD2. CDR3 length equals 15 residues. The germline CDR1 and CDR2 sequences are MNHNY and SVGAGI (reference sequence). With 6 bases clipped from V and 5 bases from J, the junction kept 1 base outside the gene matches. The CDR3 is CASSGLAGGTGELFF. The CDR3, as DNA: TGTGCCAGCAGCGGACTAGCGGGGGGGACCGGGGAGCTGTTTTTT.

The chain combines TRBV10-3 with TRBJ2-5, with 9 nucleotides matching TRBD1. CDR1 is ENHRY, CDR2 SYGVKD, per germline. The V segment lost 6 bases and the J segment 4 bases; nucleotides outside the gene matches: 9. CDR3 length: 15 residues. The CDR3 reads CAISARQGVGETQYF. Written as DNA, the CDR3 is TGTGCCATCAGCGCAAGACAGGGGGTGGGAGAGACCCAGTACTTC.

The genes are TRBV5-1 and TRBJ2-7; D possibly corresponds to TRBD1 (7 bases). Trimming took off 1 base at V and 1 base at J, with 12 bases between the two ends. The CDR3 sequence is 15 residues long. Germline values: CDR1 SGHRS, CDR2 YFSETQ. The CDR3 nucleotides read TGCGCCAGCAGCTTGTCGGAGGGGGCGTCCTACGAGCAGTACTTC. Translating it yields CASSLSEGASYEQYF.

The genes are TRBV5-1 and TRBJ1-1; perhaps TRBD1 as D (6 bases). With 7 bases removed from V and 1 base from J, the gap between germline ends came to 14 bases. Germline-derived CDR1 and CDR2 are SGHRS and YFSETQ. This CDR3 region has 14 residues. The chain's CDR3 is CASGSTGTNTEAFF. DNA of the CDR3: TGCGCCAGCGGGTCGACAGGCACGAACACTGAAGCTTTCTTT.

The V call is TRBV28, the J call TRBJ2-1; 15 positions match TRBD2. With V trimmed by 4 bases and J by 8 bases, 6 bases remained unmatched. CDR1 is MDHEN, CDR2 SYDVKM, per germline. The CDR3 totals 16 residues. The CDR3 coding sequence is TGTGCCAGCAGTTCACGGACTAGCGGGAGGGTCGATGAGCAGTTCTTC. The encoded protein is CASSSRTSGRVDEQFF.

The CDR3 nucleotides are TGTGCCAGCAGCGCCCGGACAGGCCTTAATGAAAAACTGTTTTTT. Encoded protein: CASSARTGLNEKLFF. This sequence joins TRBV3-1 (or the pseudogene TRBV3-2) and TRBJ1-4; 7 bases are shared with TRBD1. The CDR3 has 15 amino acids. Germline V CDR1 and CDR2: LGHDT, YNNKEL (reference sequence). Trimming removed 5 bases from V and 4 bases from J; junction bases left unmatched: 7.

The CDR3 region is CASSELGSRNTIYF. DNA of the CDR3: TGTGCCAGCAGTGAATTGGGGAGTCGAAACACCATATATTTT. This chain links TRBV25-1 with TRBJ1-3; no reliable D call. Trimming removed 1 base at V and 5 bases at J, with 9 bases between. There are 14 residues in the CDR3. Germline V gives CDR1 MGHDK, CDR2 SYGVNS. The full variable domain, completed using reference TRBV25-1 and TRBJ1-3, is EADIYQTPRYLVIGTGKKITLECSQTMGHDKMYWYQQDPGMELHLIHYSYGVNSTEKGDLSSESTVSRIRTEHFPLTLESARPSHTSQYLCASSELGSRNTIYFGEGSWLTVV.

V gene TRBV5-1 combines with J gene TRBJ2-3; the D gene is possibly TRBD2 (6 bases). The CDR3 covers 17 residues. V gave up 0 bases and J gave up 0 bases, with 14 bases separating them. Germline lookup yields CDR1 SGHRS and CDR2 YFSETQ. CDR3 nucleotides: TGCGCCAGCAGCTTGGGGCCTAGCGTTCCTAGCACAGATACGCAGTATTTT. Residues: CASSLGPSVPSTDTQYF. Full variable domain (remainder filled in from reference TRBV5-1 and TRBJ2-3): KAGVTQTPRYLIKTRGQQVTLSCSPISGHRSVSWYQQTPGQGLQFLFEYFSETQRNKGNFPGRFSGRQFSNSRSEMNVSTLELGDSALYLCASSLGPSVPSTDTQYFGPGTRLTVL.